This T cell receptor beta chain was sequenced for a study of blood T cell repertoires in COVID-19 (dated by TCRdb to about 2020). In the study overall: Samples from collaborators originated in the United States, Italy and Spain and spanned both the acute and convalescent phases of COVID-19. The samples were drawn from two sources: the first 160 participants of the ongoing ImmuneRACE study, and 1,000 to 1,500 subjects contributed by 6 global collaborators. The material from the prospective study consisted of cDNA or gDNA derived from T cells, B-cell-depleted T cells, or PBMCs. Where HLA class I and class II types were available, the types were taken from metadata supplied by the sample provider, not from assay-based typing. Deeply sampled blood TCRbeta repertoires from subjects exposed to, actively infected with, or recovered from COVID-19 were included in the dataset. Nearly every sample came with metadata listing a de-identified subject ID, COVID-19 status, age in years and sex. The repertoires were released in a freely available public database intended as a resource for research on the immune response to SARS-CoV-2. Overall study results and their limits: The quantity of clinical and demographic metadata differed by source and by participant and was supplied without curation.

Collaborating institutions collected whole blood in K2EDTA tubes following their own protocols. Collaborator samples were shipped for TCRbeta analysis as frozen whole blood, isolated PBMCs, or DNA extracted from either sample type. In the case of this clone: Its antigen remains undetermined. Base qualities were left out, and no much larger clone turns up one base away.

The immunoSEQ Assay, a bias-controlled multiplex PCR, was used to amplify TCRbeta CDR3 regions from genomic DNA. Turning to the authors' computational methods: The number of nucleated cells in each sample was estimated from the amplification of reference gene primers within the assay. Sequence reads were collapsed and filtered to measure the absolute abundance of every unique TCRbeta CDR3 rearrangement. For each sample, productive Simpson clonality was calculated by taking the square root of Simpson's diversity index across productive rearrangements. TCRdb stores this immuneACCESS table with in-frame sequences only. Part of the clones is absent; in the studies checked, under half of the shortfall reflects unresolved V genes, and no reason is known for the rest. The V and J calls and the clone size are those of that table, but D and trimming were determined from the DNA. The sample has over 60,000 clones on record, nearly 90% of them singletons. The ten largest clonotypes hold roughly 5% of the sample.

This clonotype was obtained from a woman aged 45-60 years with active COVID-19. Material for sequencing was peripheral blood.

The nucleotide sequence reads as follows: TGTGCCAGCAGTCCACACAGGCCCGCTCAGCCCCAGCATTTT. This gives the protein CASSPHRPAQPQHF. The chain couples TRBV27 to TRBJ1-5, with a weak D call of TRBD1 (5 bases match). CDR1 and CDR2 are read off the germline V gene (reference sequence) as MNHEY and SMNVEV. V is pared back by 5 bases and J by 6 bases, with 14 bases lying between the germline termini. CDR3 length: 14 amino acids, cysteine to phenylalanine. Only the CDR3 part of the read is kept: 42 bases, read in frame from the first base.